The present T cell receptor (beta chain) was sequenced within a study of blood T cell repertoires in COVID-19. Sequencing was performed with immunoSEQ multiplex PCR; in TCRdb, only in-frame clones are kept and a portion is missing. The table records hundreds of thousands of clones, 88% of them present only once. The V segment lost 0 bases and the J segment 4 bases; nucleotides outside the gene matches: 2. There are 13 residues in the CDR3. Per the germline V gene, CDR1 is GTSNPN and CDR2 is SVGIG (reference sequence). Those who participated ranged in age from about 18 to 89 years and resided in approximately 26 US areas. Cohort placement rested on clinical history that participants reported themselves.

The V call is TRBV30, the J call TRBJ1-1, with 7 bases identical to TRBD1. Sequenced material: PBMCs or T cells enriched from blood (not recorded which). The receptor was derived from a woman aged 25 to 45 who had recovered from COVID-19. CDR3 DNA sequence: TGTGCCTGGAGTGTTAACAGGGGCACTGAAGCTTTCTTT. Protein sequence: CAWSVNRGTEAFF. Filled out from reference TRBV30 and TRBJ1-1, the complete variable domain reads SQTIHQWPATLVQPVGSPLSLECTVEGTSNPNLYWYRQAAGRGLQLLFYSVGIGQISSEVPQNLSASRPQDRQFILSSKKLLLSDSGFYLCAWSVNRGTEAFFGQGTRLTVV.